This TCR beta chain is from a study of shared clonotypes between healthy human individuals. Whole-study results and caveats: Between a handful of donors, naive CD4 clonotypes were shared at a level of about 5%. On the whole, naive subsets had larger estimated richness than memory subsets had.

Per germline, CDR1 SGHTA and CDR2 FQGNSA. After removal of 5 bases from V and 5 bases from J, the junction contained 8 bases not matched to a gene. The CDR3 loop spans 15 amino acids. Of note for this clone: Its antigen remains unknown.

Those who donated, Caucasian adults without exception, all lived in Nashville, Tennessee. Negatively enriched CD4+ T cells were divided by CD45RA into naive and memory. Here immunoSEQ multiplex PCR was the method, and the copy in TCRdb shows in-frame clones only, minus some. The sample contains millions of clones, just over 90% of which appear only once. Sequenced material: naive CD4+ T cells from PBMCs. Specified subset: CD45RA+ positively selected. The V call is TRBV7-2, the J call TRBJ1-1; 10 bases are shared with TRBD1. The clonotype comes from a man between 18 and 29 years old in good health. Some clones in this sample may be carry-over from other donors' samples. The CDR3 loop reads CASSPGRTGGTEAFF. The CDR3 coding sequence is TGTGCCAGCAGCCCAGGCAGGACAGGGGGGACTGAAGCTTTCTTT.